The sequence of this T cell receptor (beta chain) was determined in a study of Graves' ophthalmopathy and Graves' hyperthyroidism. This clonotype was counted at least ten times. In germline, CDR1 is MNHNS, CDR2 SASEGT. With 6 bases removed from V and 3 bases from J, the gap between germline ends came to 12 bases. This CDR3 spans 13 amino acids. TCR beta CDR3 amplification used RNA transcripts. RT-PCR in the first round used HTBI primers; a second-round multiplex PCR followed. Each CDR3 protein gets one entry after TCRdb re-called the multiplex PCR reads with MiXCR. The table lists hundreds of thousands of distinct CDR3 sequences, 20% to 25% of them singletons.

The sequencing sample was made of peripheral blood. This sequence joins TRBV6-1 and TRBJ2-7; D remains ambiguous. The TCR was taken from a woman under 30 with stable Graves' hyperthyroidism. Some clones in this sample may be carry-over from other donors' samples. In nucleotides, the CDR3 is TGTGCCAGCAGCCGTCGGACGGTCTACGAGCAGTACTTC. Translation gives CASSRRTVYEQYF.